A selection of T cell receptor beta chains follows, all from one sample in a study of Ad26.COV2.S vaccination and SARS-CoV-2 variants. Sequencing used immunoSEQ multiplex PCR; TCRdb keeps in-frame clones, though not all of them. The sample has 300,000 to 350,000 clones; under 90% are singletons. The material was peripheral blood, obtained in a trial of Ad26.COV2.S vaccine versus placebo. These receptors originate from a person aged 18-65 years who received the Ad26.COV2.S COVID-19 vaccine or a placebo. The CDR3 runs from the conserved cysteine through the conserved F or W. Fields, in order: CDR3 DNA, CDR3 protein, clone size, J gene, V gene, D gene. The D gene is left open where the match is weak. A row's size may be missing; if present it is once, few, many or a size class.

TGTGCCAGCAGTGAAGCCCCAGGGGGGCACACTGAAGCTTTCTTT CASSEAPGGHTEAFF NA TRBJ1-1 TRBV6-1 TRBD1
TGTGCCAGCTCACCCCGGGACGGGAACACTGAAGCTTTCTTT CASSPRDGNTEAFF NA TRBJ1-1 TRBV18 NA
TGCGCCAGCAGCTTGGAGGGGATCGGCAATGAGCAGTTCTTC CASSLEGIGNEQFF NA TRBJ2-1 TRBV5-1 NA
TGTGCCAGCAGCTCACGAGGGCAGGGGGCGAACTATGGCTACACCTTC CASSSRGQGANYGYTF NA TRBJ1-2 TRBV11-2 TRBD1
TGTGCCAGCTCACCACAATCAGGGAGATATGGCTACACCTTC CASSPQSGRYGYTF NA TRBJ1-2 TRBV18 NA
TGTGCCAGTAGTATAGGGCTCGGTCGCGCGTCAAATGAAAAACTGTTTTTT CASSIGLGRASNEKLFF NA TRBJ1-4 TRBV19 NA
TGTGCCAGCGTTCACGCGGGCCCCTACAATGAGCAGTTCTTC CASVHAGPYNEQFF NA TRBJ2-1 TRBV5-5 NA
TGTGCCAGCAGCTTAGGGGGACGGCCTAGCACAGATACGCAGTATTTT CASSLGGRPSTDTQYF NA TRBJ2-3 TRBV7-9 NA
TGTGCCAGCAGAGCAGGGGCCGGAGGGGGGTTTCCGGCAGATACGCAGTATTTT CASRAGAGGGFPADTQYF once TRBJ2-3 TRBV3-1/TRBV3-2 NA
TGTGCCAGCAGCCGGACTAGCGAATCGGAGACCCAGTACTTC CASSRTSESETQYF NA TRBJ2-5 TRBV28 TRBD2
TGTGCCAGCAGCTTAATGACTAGCGGGCCCTACGAGCAGTACTTC CASSLMTSGPYEQYF NA TRBJ2-7 TRBV7-9 TRBD2
TGTGCCAGCAGCTTGCGACCGAGAGACACCATATATTTT CASSLRPRDTIYF NA TRBJ1-3 TRBV6-5 NA
TGTGCCAGCAGCACCCGGGGGGGTGAGCAGTTCTTC CASSTRGGEQFF NA TRBJ2-1 TRBV7-2 TRBD2
TGCGCCAGCACCGGCCCGGGGAATACAAATCCAGATACGCAGTATTTT CASTGPGNTNPDTQYF NA TRBJ2-3 TRBV5-1 NA
TGTGCCTGGAGTCCCGGGGGGGGCTATGGCTACACCTTC CAWSPGGGYGYTF NA TRBJ1-2 TRBV30 NA
TGTGCCAGCTCACCACCAAGTCCCCCGGGGGAAAACATTCAGTACTTC CASSPPSPPGENIQYF NA TRBJ2-4 TRBV18 NA
TGTGCCAGCAGCTGGGGCAGGGGAGGCGATGAGCAGTTCTTC CASSWGRGGDEQFF NA TRBJ2-1 TRBV7-3 NA
TGTGCCAGCAGCTTAGGGCTTTATGGGACAGATACGCAGTATTTT CASSLGLYGTDTQYF once TRBJ2-3 TRBV11-3 NA
TGTGCCAGCAGCCTAGGGGGAGTCCATGGCTACACCTTC CASSLGGVHGYTF NA TRBJ1-2 TRBV3-1/TRBV3-2 NA
TGTGCCAGCAGTGCCGGCCCTGAAGCTTTCTTT CASSAGPEAFF NA TRBJ1-1 TRBV2 NA
TGTGCCAGTAGTATTCAAGACAGGGGGTTCTATGGCTACACCTTC CASSIQDRGFYGYTF NA TRBJ1-2 TRBV19 TRBD1
TGTGCCAGTAGTATAGCCCTGGGACAGTACGAGCAGTACTTC CASSIALGQYEQYF NA TRBJ2-7 TRBV19 TRBD1
TGTGCCAGCAGCTTAGGGTCGGGAAAGAACACCTACGAGCAGTACTTC CASSLGSGKNTYEQYF NA TRBJ2-7 TRBV7-2 NA
TGCGCCAGCAGCTTGGTTGCAGGGAGCGGCACTGAAGCTTTCTTT CASSLVAGSGTEAFF NA TRBJ1-1 TRBV5-1 NA
TGTGCCATCGGGGGGGCGGGAAATGAGCAGTTCTTC CAIGGAGNEQFF NA TRBJ2-1 TRBV10-3 NA
TGCAGCGTTGAATCGTGGTCGGACAAGATCTATGGCTACACCTTC CSVESWSDKIYGYTF NA TRBJ1-2 TRBV29-1 NA
TGTGCCAGCAGCCCCCTAAAAGGGGTCGGCTACGAGCAGTACTTC CASSPLKGVGYEQYF NA TRBJ2-7 TRBV11-2 NA
TGTGCCAGCTCCGACAGGGGGGGCCTATATAGCAATCAGCCCCAGCATTTT CASSDRGGLYSNQPQHF NA TRBJ1-5 TRBV18 TRBD1
TGTGCCAGCACGGGACAGCCGAACACTGAAGCTTTCTTT CASTGQPNTEAFF few TRBJ1-1 TRBV25-1 TRBD1
TGTGCCAGCAGCCTCGGACTCCTAAACACCGGGGAGCTGTTTTTT CASSLGLLNTGELFF NA TRBJ2-2 TRBV3-1/TRBV3-2 NA
TGTGCCAGCTCCACAACAGGGGGAAACACTGAAGCTTTCTTT CASSTTGGNTEAFF once TRBJ1-1 TRBV3-1/TRBV3-2 TRBD1
TGTGCCAGCAGCGGAGAGGAAGTCACCGGGGAGCTGTTTTTT CASSGEEVTGELFF few TRBJ2-2 TRBV4-2 NA
TGCGCCAGCAGCCGCACACGCACAGATACGCAGTATTTT CASSRTRTDTQYF NA TRBJ2-3 TRBV5-1 NA
TGTGCCAGTAAGACGGCAAACTATGGCTACACCTTC CASKTANYGYTF NA TRBJ1-2 TRBV19 NA
TGTGCCAGTCTGGGGCCCCAGCATTTT CASLGPQHF NA TRBJ1-5 TRBV3-1/TRBV3-2 NA
TGTGCCAGCTCACCGGGACTAGCGGGAGGGGATGAGCAGTTCTTC CASSPGLAGGDEQFF once TRBJ2-1 TRBV18 TRBD2
TGCGCCAGCAGCCAAGAGGGAGGAAGTACAGGTGGGGCCGGGGAGCTGTTTTTT CASSQEGGSTGGAGELFF NA TRBJ2-2 TRBV4-3 NA
TGTGCCACCCTAGGCCTACAGGATCGGGCGCTGTTTTTT CATLGLQDRALFF once TRBJ2-2 TRBV25-1 NA
TGCGCCAGCAGCTTGGCGAGCGGCAATGAGCAGTTCTTC CASSLASGNEQFF NA TRBJ2-1 TRBV5-1 NA
TGTGCCACGCATAAGGTGAGCTCCTACAATGAGCAGTTCTTC CATHKVSSYNEQFF once TRBJ2-1 TRBV28 NA
TGTGCCAGCAGCACGCGTTGGGGTCTAGTCGATGAAAAACTGTTTTTT CASSTRWGLVDEKLFF NA TRBJ1-4 TRBV7-2 NA
TGTGCCATCAGTGAGTCTGTCGGGGTGGCGAACACTGAAGCTTTCTTT CAISESVGVANTEAFF NA TRBJ1-1 TRBV10-3 NA
TGCGCCAGCAGCCGACCCGAGGGCTCCTATAATTCACCCCTCCACTTT CASSRPEGSYNSPLHF once TRBJ1-6 TRBV4-1 NA
TGTGCCAGCAGGGTACTGTCGTACGAGCAGTACTTC CASRVLSYEQYF NA TRBJ2-7 TRBV2 NA
TGTGCCAGCAGCTTGTTCAATCAGCCCCAGCATTTT CASSLFNQPQHF NA TRBJ1-5 TRBV7-9 NA
TGTGCCAGCAGCCCGCGGGGGACCTCCTACGAGCAGTACTTC CASSPRGTSYEQYF NA TRBJ2-7 TRBV3-1/TRBV3-2 TRBD2
TGCAGCGTTGTTAGCGGGACAGGGTTACACGAGCAGTACTTC CSVVSGTGLHEQYF NA TRBJ2-7 TRBV29-1 NA
TGTGCCAGCTCACCGCTTGGACAGAAGACTAACTATGGCTACACCTTC CASSPLGQKTNYGYTF once TRBJ1-2 TRBV18 NA
TGTGCCGGAGGGGTCGGCGGGGAGCTGTTTTTT CAGGVGGELFF NA TRBJ2-2 TRBV28 NA
TGTGCCAGCTCACCGCCCCAGGGGGCGCAGTTCATGCATGAGCAGTTCTTC CASSPPQGAQFMHEQFF NA TRBJ2-1 TRBV18 TRBD1
TGTGCCAGCAGCTTAGGTAGTGTGAGAACCGGGGAGCTGTTTTTT CASSLGSVRTGELFF NA TRBJ2-2 TRBV7-2 NA
TGTGCCACCAGCAGAGATAAGAGCAATCAGCCCCAGCATTTT CATSRDKSNQPQHF once TRBJ1-5 TRBV15 NA
TGTGCCAGCTCACAGGCGCCCCATCAGCCCCAGCATTTT CASSQAPHQPQHF NA TRBJ1-5 TRBV18 NA
TGTGCCAGCAGTTACTCGAACCTGGGTAGGGAAGCTGAAGCTTTCTTT CASSYSNLGREAEAFF few TRBJ1-1 TRBV6-2/TRBV6-3 NA
TGTGCCAGCAGCGTATCCCATAGGGGCACGACAGACAACACTGAAGCTTTCTTT CASSVSHRGTTDNTEAFF NA TRBJ1-1 TRBV9 NA